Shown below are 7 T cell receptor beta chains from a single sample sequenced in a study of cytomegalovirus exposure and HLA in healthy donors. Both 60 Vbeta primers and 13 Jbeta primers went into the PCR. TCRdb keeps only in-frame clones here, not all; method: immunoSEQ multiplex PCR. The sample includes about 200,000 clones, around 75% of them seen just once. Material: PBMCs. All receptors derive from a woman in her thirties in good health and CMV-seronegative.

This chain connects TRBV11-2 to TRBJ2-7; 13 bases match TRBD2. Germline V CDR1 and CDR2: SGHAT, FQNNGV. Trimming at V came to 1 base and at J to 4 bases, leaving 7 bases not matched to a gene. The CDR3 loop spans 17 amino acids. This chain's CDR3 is CASSLGSGLAGLYEQYF. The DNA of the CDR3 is TGTGCCAGCAGCTTAGGGTCGGGACTAGCGGGGTTGTACGAGCAGTACTTC.

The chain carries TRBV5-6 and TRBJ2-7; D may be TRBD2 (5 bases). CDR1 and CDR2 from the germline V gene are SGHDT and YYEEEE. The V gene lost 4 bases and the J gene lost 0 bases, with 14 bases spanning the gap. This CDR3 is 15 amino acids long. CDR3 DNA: TGTGCCAGCAGCCGGAGCGGAACTTCCTCCTACGAGCAGTACTTC. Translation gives CASSRSGTSSYEQYF.

The CDR3 DNA reads TGTGCCAGCAGCTTGGAGGGGGTTAGCACAGATACGCAGTATTTT. Its translation: CASSLEGVSTDTQYF. The chain carries TRBV5-8 and TRBJ2-3; TRBD1 is a possible D gene (6 bases). V was trimmed by 0 bases and J by 0 bases, leaving 8 bases between them. This CDR3 is 15 amino acids long. Looked up from germline, CDR1 is SGHTS and CDR2 is YDEGEE.

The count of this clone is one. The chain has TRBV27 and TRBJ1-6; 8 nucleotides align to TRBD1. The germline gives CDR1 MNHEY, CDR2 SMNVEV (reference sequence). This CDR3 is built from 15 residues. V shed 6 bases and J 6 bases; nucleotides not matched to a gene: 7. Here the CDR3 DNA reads TGTGCCAGCAGCCAAACAGGGGGAACTAATTCACCCCTCCACTTT. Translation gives CASSQTGGTNSPLHF.

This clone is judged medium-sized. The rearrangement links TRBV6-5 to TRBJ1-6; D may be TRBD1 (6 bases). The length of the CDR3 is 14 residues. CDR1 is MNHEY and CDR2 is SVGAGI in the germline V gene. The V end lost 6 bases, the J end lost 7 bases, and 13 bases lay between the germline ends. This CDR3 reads CASSQGSENSPLHF. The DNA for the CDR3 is TGTGCCAGCAGCCAGGGGTCGGAAAATTCACCCCTCCACTTT.

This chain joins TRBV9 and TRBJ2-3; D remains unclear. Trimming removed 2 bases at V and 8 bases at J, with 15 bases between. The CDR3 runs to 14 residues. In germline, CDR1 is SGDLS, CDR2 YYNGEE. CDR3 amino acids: CASSVRGDPGTQYF. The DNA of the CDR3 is TGTGCCAGCAGCGTTCGAGGCGACCCGGGTACGCAGTATTTT.

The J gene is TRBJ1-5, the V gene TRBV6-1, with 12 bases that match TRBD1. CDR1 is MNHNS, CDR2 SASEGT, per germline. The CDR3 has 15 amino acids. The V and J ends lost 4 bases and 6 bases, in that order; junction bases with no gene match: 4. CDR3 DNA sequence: TGTGCCAGCAGTGCGGGACAGGGGGCATTTCAGCCCCAGCATTTT. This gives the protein CASSAGQGAFQPQHF.